This TCR beta chain appears in the sequencing data of a study of T cell responses to AZD1222 COVID-19 vaccine. CDR1 SGDLS and CDR2 YYNGEE come from the germline V gene. This CDR3 is 16 amino acids long. Trimming cost V 5 bases and J 0 bases, with 14 bases left between them. Method: immunoSEQ multiplex PCR; TCRdb's copy keeps in-frame clones and lacks some. The sample shows 110,000 or so clones, 85% to 90% of them seen only once. The rearrangement links TRBV9 to TRBJ1-4; TRBD1 is a possible D gene (6 bases). Sequenced material: peripheral blood, taken 28 days after the second AZD1222 dose. The origin of this receptor is an adult who received the AZD1222 COVID-19 vaccine. The CDR3 sequence is CASSGGGPSTNEKLFF. The CDR3 DNA follows: TGTGCCAGCAGTGGAGGGGGTCCCTCAACTAATGAAAAACTGTTTTTT. The full variable domain, rest sourced from reference TRBV9 and TRBJ1-4, is DSGVTQTPKHLITATGQRVTLRCSPRSGDLSVYWYQQSLDQGLQFLIQYYNGEERAKGNILERFSAQQFPDLHSELNLSSLELGDSALYFCASSGGGPSTNEKLFFGSGTQLSVL.